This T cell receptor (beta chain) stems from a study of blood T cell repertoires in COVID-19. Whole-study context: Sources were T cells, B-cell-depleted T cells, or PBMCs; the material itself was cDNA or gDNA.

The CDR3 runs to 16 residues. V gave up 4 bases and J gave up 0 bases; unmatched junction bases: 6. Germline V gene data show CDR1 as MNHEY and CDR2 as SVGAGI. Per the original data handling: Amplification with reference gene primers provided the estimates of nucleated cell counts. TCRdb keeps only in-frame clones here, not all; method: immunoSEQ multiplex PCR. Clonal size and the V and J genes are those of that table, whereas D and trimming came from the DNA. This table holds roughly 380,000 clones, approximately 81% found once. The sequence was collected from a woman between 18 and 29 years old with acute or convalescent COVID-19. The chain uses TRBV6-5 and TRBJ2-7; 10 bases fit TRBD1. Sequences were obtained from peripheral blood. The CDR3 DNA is TGTGCCAGCAGTTTTTCTCGGACAGGGGGCTCCTACGAGCAGTACTTC. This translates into CASSFSRTGGSYEQYF.